One and the same sample provided the 24 T cell receptor beta chains below, sequenced in a study of Graves' ophthalmopathy and Graves' hyperthyroidism. RNA served as the template for amplifying TCR beta CDR3 regions. The first-round RT-PCR employed HTBI primers together with the Qiagen OneStep RT-PCR kit. A multiplex PCR was then performed as the second round. TCRdb itself ran the multiplex PCR reads through MiXCR, one entry per CDR3 protein. The repertoire holds about 740,000 distinct CDR3 sequences, with roughly 40% as singletons. The specimen was peripheral blood. These receptor sequences come from an adult man with Graves' ophthalmopathy.

Worth noting for this clonotype: This sequence may be a read error, since a much larger clone differs from it by one base. The chain has TRBV7-6 and TRBJ2-7; TRBD2 agrees at 7 bases. J lost 5 bases, V lost 5 bases, and 21 bases had no gene match. This CDR3 region has 18 residues. Germline-derived CDR1 and CDR2 are SGHVS and FNYEAQ. The CDR3 sequence is CASSPRSWLADTVHEQYF. The CDR3 DNA reads TGTGCCAGCAGCCCTAGGTCGTGGCTAGCGGATACCGTCCACGAGCAGTACTTC.

This clonotype showed up just once. This chain uses TRBV7-3 with TRBJ2-1; D possibly uses TRBD1 or TRBD2 (5 bases each). CDR1 and CDR2 from the germline V gene are SGHTA and FQGTGA. This CDR3 contains 13 residues. V lost 5 bases and J lost 9, with 14 bases in between. In nucleotides, the CDR3 is TGTGCCAGCAGCAAAGGGACGGCAAGTGAGCAGTTCTTC. Translation gives CASSKGTASEQFF.

This rearrangement joins TRBV25-1 to TRBJ1-4, with TRBD1 matching 7 bases. Germline V lookup: CDR1 MGHDK, CDR2 SYGVNS. V lost 8 bases, J lost 0 bases, and 3 bases stayed unmatched. This CDR3 contains 14 residues. This CDR3 is CASGGQATNEKLFF. CDR3 sequence (DNA): TGTGCCAGCGGCGGACAGGCAACTAATGAAAAACTGTTTTTT. The whole variable domain, remainder taken from reference TRBV25-1 and TRBJ1-4, is EADIYQTPRYLVIGTGKKITLECSQTMGHDKMYWYQQDPGMELHLIHYSYGVNSTEKGDLSSESTVSRIRTEHFPLTLESARPSHTSQYLCASGGQATNEKLFFGSGTQLSVL.

This clonotype was counted a few times. This chain joins TRBV7-9 and TRBJ2-6; the D gene is possibly TRBD2 (5 bases). CDR3 size: 16 residues. V was pared by 3 bases and J by 4 bases, with 13 bases between. Germline V gives CDR1 SEHNR, CDR2 FQNEAQ (reference sequence). CDR3 sequence reads: CASSLDRDGGANVLTF. The CDR3 DNA sequence: TGTGCCAGCAGCTTGGACCGGGATGGGGGGGCCAACGTCCTGACTTTC.

J is TRBJ2-5 and V is TRBV20-1; D might be TRBD2 (6 bases). This CDR3 spans 16 amino acids. Trimming removed 5 bases at V and 2 bases at J, with 21 bases between. CDR1 and CDR2 from the germline V gene are DFQATT and SNEGSKA (reference sequence). The CDR3 protein is CSAGSPTRELQETQYF. The CDR3 coding sequence is TGCAGTGCTGGCTCTCCGACACGGGAGCTACAAGAGACCCAGTACTTC.

Worth noting for this clonotype: A much bigger clone sits one base away, suggesting this may be a read error. This chain uses TRBV19 with TRBJ1-5; 8 bases fit TRBD1. Germline V gene sequence: CDR1 LNHDA, CDR2 SQIVND (reference sequence). This CDR3 spans 13 amino acids. In DNA, the CDR3 is TGTGCCGGTAGATCGGACAGGGCTCAGCCCCAGCATTTT. It encodes CAGRSDRAQPQHF.

The chain links TRBV19 to TRBJ2-5; 8 bases match TRBD2. CDR1 is LNHDA, CDR2 SQIVND, per germline (reference sequence). The V and J ends lost 3 bases and 5 bases, in that order; junction bases with no gene match: 11. The CDR3 runs to 16 residues. In nucleotides, the CDR3 is TGTGCCAGTAGTATCGCAAGCGGGGGATTGGGGGAGACCCAGTACTTC. Its translation is CASSIASGGLGETQYF.

The rearrangement joins TRBV25-1 to TRBJ2-7; D is possibly TRBD1 (5 bases). This CDR3 region has 14 residues. Germline CDR1 reads MGHDK; CDR2 reads SYGVNS. Trimming cost V 5 bases and J 2 bases, with 13 bases left between them. CDR3 in DNA: TGTGCCAGCAGTTTCCCGACAGCGACCTACGAGCAGTACTTC. It codes for CASSFPTATYEQYF.

The table lists this clonotype with many counts. The DNA of the CDR3 is TGTGCCAGCAGCTTATCCCCCGAGGTGAATACCCAGTACTTC. Translating it yields CASSLSPEVNTQYF. The chain is built from TRBV11-2 and TRBJ2-5; D is undetermined. Per the germline V gene, CDR1 is SGHAT and CDR2 is FQNNGV. V lost 2 bases to trimming and J lost 8 bases, with 15 bases between them. The CDR3 sequence is 14 residues long.

A few counts support this clonotype. In this CDR3 the conserved last residue, phenylalanine or tryptophan, is missing, so a read error is likely. The CDR3 DNA reads as TGTGCCAGCAGTTACTCGGGACACTTGAACACTGAAGCTTTCCTT. Translating gives CASSYSGHLNTEAFL. V usage is TRBV6-5 and J usage is TRBJ1-1; the D gene is possibly TRBD1 (6 bases). Germline CDR1 and CDR2: MNHEY and SVGAGI. The CDR3 contains 15 residues. V lost 0 bases, J lost 0 bases, and 8 bases lay in between.

This clonotype was seen many times. The chain joins TRBV10-3 to TRBJ2-7; 10 bases align to TRBD2. The CDR3 is 16 amino acids. The V gene end was trimmed by 0 bases and the J gene end by 3 bases; junction bases not matched to a gene: 5. Germline CDR1 ENHRY, CDR2 SYGVKD. For the CDR3, the DNA is TGTGCCATCAGTGAGTCGTTACTAGCGGGAAACTACGAGCAGTACTTC. This gives the protein CAISESLLAGNYEQYF.

This clonotype was detected only a few times. One junction end disagrees with the germline gene, perhaps due to a read error. CDR3 bases: TGTGCCAGCAGTCGGTTGGGGTCTGGCTCACCCCTCCACTTT. Its protein product is CASSRLGSGSPLHF. The chain combines TRBV10-3 with TRBJ1-6; D not resolved. The CDR3 runs 14 residues. Germline-derived CDR1 and CDR2 are ENHRY and SYGVKD.

The rearrangement uses TRBV28 and TRBJ1-4, with 12 nucleotides matching TRBD1. Germline values: CDR1 MDHEN, CDR2 SYDVKM. There are 14 residues in the CDR3. Unmatched junction bases numbered 5, after V lost 5 bases and J lost 10 bases. CDR3 region: CASSGTGGIGKLFF. The CDR3 DNA reads as TGTGCCAGCAGTGGGACAGGGGGCATTGGAAAACTGTTTTTT.

V is TRBV7-9 and J is TRBJ1-5; 7 bases line up with TRBD1. CDR3 size: 15 residues. Per germline, CDR1 SEHNR and CDR2 FQNEAQ (reference sequence). Losses at the gene ends were 5 bases for V and 6 bases for J; bases not matched to a gene: 10. The CDR3 reads CASSRTGELSQPQHF. Written as DNA, the CDR3 is TGTGCCAGCAGCCGTACAGGGGAGTTGAGTCAGCCCCAGCATTTT.

This clonotype was counted many times. The chain recombines TRBV25-1 with TRBJ2-3; D call uncertain. Trimming removed 4 bases from V and 3 bases from J, with 5 bases in between. The CDR3 is 12 residues long. Germline CDR1 and CDR2: MGHDK and SYGVNS. CDR3 sequence reads: CASSAGTDTQYF. CDR3 in DNA: TGTGCCAGCAGTGCGGGTACAGATACGCAGTATTTT.

In its sample, this clonotype was seen a few times. A read error may be the cause here, since a much bigger clone is one base away. The chain carries TRBV10-2 and TRBJ1-5; possibly TRBD1 for D (5 bases). The CDR3 covers 13 residues. The germline V gene has CDR1 WSHSY and CDR2 SAAADI. The CDR3 spells CASQDTRNQSQHF. The CDR3 DNA sequence: TGCGCCAGCCAGGACACTAGGAATCAGTCCCAGCATTTT.

This clonotype was picked up many times. This rearrangement joins TRBV7-9 to TRBJ2-5; D is ambiguous. This CDR3 has 14 residues. The V end lost 0 bases, the J end lost 5 bases, and 10 bases lay between the germline ends. The germline CDR1 and CDR2 sequences are SEHNR and FQNEAQ (reference sequence). The DNA of the CDR3 is TGTGCCAGCAGCTTAGCGGGCACCCAGGAGACCCAGTACTTC. Translation gives CASSLAGTQETQYF.

To note about this clonotype: A much larger clone lies a single base off, so this may be a read error. The chain carries TRBV24-1 and TRBJ2-5; the match to TRBD1 covers 7 bases. This CDR3 spans 15 amino acids. From germline, CDR1 is KGHDR and CDR2 SFDVKD. The CDR3 loop is CATSDSGTVKEAQYF. In DNA form, the CDR3 reads TGTGCCACCAGTGATTCCGGGACAGTGAAAGAGGCCCAGTACTTC.

CDR3 protein: CSARDWTSDYEQYF. The CDR3 DNA reads as TGCAGTGCTAGAGACTGGACTAGCGACTACGAGCAGTACTTC. The rearrangement links TRBV20-1 to TRBJ2-7; 9 bases are a match to TRBD2. Germline trimming cut 0 bases from V and 3 bases from J; bases unmatched to any gene: 3. Germline V lookup: CDR1 DFQATT, CDR2 SNEGSKA (reference sequence). The CDR3 length is 14 residues.

This clonotype has more than one count but fewer than ten. At one boundary the junction diverges from the germline segment, which might be a read error. The chain has TRBV7-8 and TRBJ1-4, with D perhaps TRBD1 (6 bases). In germline, CDR1 is SGHVS, CDR2 FQNEAQ. The CDR3 is made up of 14 amino acids. The CDR3 DNA sequence: TGCGCCAGCAGTGACAGGCGGGCTAATGAAAAACTGTTTTTT. This gives the protein CASSDRRANEKLFF.

The chain uses TRBV19 and TRBJ2-7; no reliable D call. CDR3 length equals 14 residues. Germline CDR1 is LNHDA and CDR2 is SQIVND (reference sequence). Deletions cut 5 bases from V and 3 bases from J, with 14 bases between. This chain's CDR3 is CASSPTSVVYEQYF. DNA of the CDR3: TGTGCCAGTAGTCCAACCTCAGTGGTCTACGAGCAGTACTTC.

The V and J genes are TRBV11-1 and TRBJ1-1; D not resolved. Trimming cost V 5 bases and J 6 bases, with 16 bases left between them. This CDR3 comprises 14 residues. In germline, CDR1 is SGHAT, CDR2 FQDESV (reference sequence). The CDR3 spells CASSPRYSGAEAFF. The CDR3 DNA reads as TGTGCCAGCAGCCCGAGGTACTCTGGGGCTGAAGCTTTCTTT.

The chain combines TRBV20-1 with TRBJ2-2; D is possibly TRBD2 (6 bases). Germline values: CDR1 DFQATT, CDR2 SNEGSKA (reference sequence). The CDR3 runs 13 residues. Deletions cut 5 bases from V and 8 bases from J, with 15 bases between. The CDR3 nucleotides read TGCAGTGCTCGTAGGACCGGGAGTGGGGAGCTGTTTTTT. The encoded protein is CSARRTGSGELFF.

The rearrangement joins TRBV2 to TRBJ1-4; D remains ambiguous. Germline V gives CDR1 SNHLY, CDR2 FYNNEI. The CDR3 has 11 amino acids. The V gene lost 7 bases and the J gene lost 10 bases, with 10 bases spanning the gap. The CDR3 reads CASKLDGKLFF. For the CDR3, the DNA is TGTGCCAGCAAGTTGGATGGAAAACTGTTTTTT.